The 12 T cell receptor beta chains presented below share a single source sample, sequenced in a study of control samples from healthy donors and cancer patients. Clones were sequenced by immunoSEQ multiplex PCR, and TCRdb holds only the in-frame ones, with some missing. The sample has about 190,000 clones, 90% to 95% seen once. Sequencing input: blood. These receptors were obtained from a man aged 25 to 45 in good health.

J is TRBJ1-5 and V is TRBV21-1; the table's D call TRBD1 went unverified against the DNA. TRBV21-1 is a recognized pseudogene. The CDR3 sequence is 16 residues long. Written as DNA, the CDR3 is TGTGCCAGCAGCAGAACAATTACAGGTCTTAATCAGCCCCAGCATTTT. This gives the protein CASSRTITGLNQPQHF.

The rearrangement uses TRBV5-1 and TRBJ1-2; TRBD1 might be the D (5 bases). This CDR3 comprises 13 residues. Trimming left V 2 bases short and J 8 bases short, with 13 bases between. Germline V gene lookup returns CDR1 SGHRS and CDR2 YFSETQ. In DNA, the CDR3 is TGCGCCAGCAGCTTAGGGGAGAGTAGGGGCTACACCTTC. It specifies CASSLGESRGYTF.

V is TRBV3-1 (or the pseudogene TRBV3-2) and J is TRBJ2-3; possible D gene TRBD2, 6 bases. Trimming cost V 3 bases and J 0 bases, with 13 bases left between them. This CDR3 is 16 amino acids long. Per germline, CDR1 LGHDT and CDR2 YNNKEL (reference sequence). The CDR3 is CASSQLPGLSTDTQYF. The CDR3 coding sequence is TGTGCCAGCAGCCAGCTCCCGGGACTCAGCACAGATACGCAGTATTTT.

The chain combines TRBV5-5 with TRBJ2-2; D remains unclear. Between the trimmed V and J ends, which lost 5 bases and 0 bases, there was a span of 17 bases. Germline assignment: CDR1 SGHKS and CDR2 YYEKEE (reference sequence). This CDR3 region has 17 residues. CDR3 sequence: CASRITPGFANTGELFF. The CDR3 DNA sequence: TGTGCCAGCAGGATTACCCCAGGCTTCGCGAACACCGGGGAGCTGTTTTTT.

Regarding this clone: The sample contains more than one DNA sequence encoding this CDR3. This chain links TRBV2 with TRBJ1-1; possible D gene TRBD1, 6 bases. There are 13 residues in the CDR3. Trimming removed 2 bases from V and 5 bases from J, with 9 bases in between. The germline gives CDR1 SNHLY, CDR2 FYNNEI. CDR3 region: CASSEQGRTEAFF. The CDR3 region has the DNA TGTGCCAGCAGTGAACAGGGGAGGACTGAAGCTTTCTTT. Looking up the rest from reference TRBV2 and TRBJ1-1 gives the full variable domain: EPEVTQTPSHQVTQMGQEVILRCVPISNHLYFYWYRQILGQKVEFLVSFYNNEISEKSEIFDDQFSVERPDGSNFTLKIRSTKLEDSAMYFCASSEQGRTEAFFGQGTRLTVV.

In nucleotides, the CDR3 is TGTGCCAGCAGCCGGGGCTCCTACGAGCAGTACTTC. Translated: CASSRGSYEQYF. V and J are TRBV2 and TRBJ2-7, with D perhaps matching TRBD2 (5 bases). The V and J ends lost 6 bases and 0 bases respectively, with 6 bases between them. This CDR3 comprises 12 residues. Per germline, CDR1 SNHLY and CDR2 FYNNEI.

The genes are TRBV24-1 and TRBJ1-2; D possibly corresponds to TRBD1 (5 bases). CDR1 KGHDR and CDR2 SFDVKD come from the germline V gene. Trimming stripped 1 base from V and 4 bases from J, with 9 bases between. The CDR3 is 14 residues long. The CDR3 DNA sequence: TGTGCCACCAGTGATTTCGGCAGGGCCTATGGCTACACCTTC. This translates into CATSDFGRAYGYTF.

The V call is TRBV3-1 (or the pseudogene TRBV3-2), the J call TRBJ1-4, with TRBD1 matching over 8 bases. The CDR3 loop spans 15 amino acids. V lost 6 bases, J lost 3 bases, and 6 bases stayed unmatched. Germline CDR1 LGHDT, CDR2 YNNKEL (reference sequence). CDR3 sequence (DNA): TGTGCCAGCAGACAACAGGGGGTCGCTAATGAAAAACTGTTTTTT. Its translation is CASRQQGVANEKLFF.

V is TRBV29-1 and J is TRBJ1-2; D possibly corresponds to TRBD1 (5 bases). The CDR3 has 12 amino acids. CDR1 and CDR2 (germline): SQVTM, ANQGSEA. Deletions cut 7 bases from V and 5 bases from J, with 14 bases between. Here the CDR3 reads CSAQSWGYGYTF. CDR3 in DNA: TGCAGCGCACAATCTTGGGGGTATGGCTACACCTTC.

V is TRBV30 and J is TRBJ1-3; no definite D call. The CDR3 covers 13 residues. Trimming left V 4 bases short and J 3 bases short, with 10 bases between. The germline gives CDR1 GTSNPN, CDR2 SVGIG (reference sequence). The CDR3 DNA follows: TGTGCCTGGACCCAAGTAGGTGGAAACACCATATATTTT. Translating gives CAWTQVGGNTIYF.

The rearrangement links TRBV29-1 to TRBJ2-7, with 9 positions matching TRBD1. Germline loops: CDR1 SQVTM, CDR2 ANQGSEA. The CDR3 runs to 14 residues. V was pared by 3 bases and J by 2 bases, with 5 bases of the junction left unmatched. CDR3 sequence reads: CSVDKGQGTYEQYF. In DNA, the CDR3 is TGCAGCGTTGATAAGGGACAGGGTACCTACGAGCAGTACTTC.

The rearrangement links TRBV30 to TRBJ2-1; 9 nucleotides match TRBD2. CDR1 GTSNPN and CDR2 SVGIG come from the germline V gene (reference sequence). Trimming at V came to 1 base and at J to 12 bases, leaving 13 bases not matched to a gene. This CDR3 is 15 amino acids long. CDR3 sequence: CAWSGASGGQGWQFF. The DNA of the CDR3 is TGTGCCTGGAGTGGGGCGAGCGGGGGGCAGGGATGGCAGTTCTTC.